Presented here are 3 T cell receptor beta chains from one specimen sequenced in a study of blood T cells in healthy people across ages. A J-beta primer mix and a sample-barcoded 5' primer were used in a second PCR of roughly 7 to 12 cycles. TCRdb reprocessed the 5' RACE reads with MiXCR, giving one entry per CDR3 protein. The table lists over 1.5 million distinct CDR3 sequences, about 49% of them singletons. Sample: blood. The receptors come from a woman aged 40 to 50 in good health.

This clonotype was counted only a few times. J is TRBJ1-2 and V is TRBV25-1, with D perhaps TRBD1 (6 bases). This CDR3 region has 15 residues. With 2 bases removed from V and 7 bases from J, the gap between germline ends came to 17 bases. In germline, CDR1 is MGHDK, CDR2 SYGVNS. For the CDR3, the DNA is TGTGCCAGCAGTGAAATAGGAACAGGGTTTGTTGGCTACACCTTC. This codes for CASSEIGTGFVGYTF.

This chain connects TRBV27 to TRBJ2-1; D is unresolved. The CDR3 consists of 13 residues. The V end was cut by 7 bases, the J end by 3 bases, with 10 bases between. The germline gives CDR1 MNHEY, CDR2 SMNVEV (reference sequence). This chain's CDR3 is CASMLDVYNEQFF. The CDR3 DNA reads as TGTGCCAGCATGCTGGACGTCTACAATGAGCAGTTCTTC.

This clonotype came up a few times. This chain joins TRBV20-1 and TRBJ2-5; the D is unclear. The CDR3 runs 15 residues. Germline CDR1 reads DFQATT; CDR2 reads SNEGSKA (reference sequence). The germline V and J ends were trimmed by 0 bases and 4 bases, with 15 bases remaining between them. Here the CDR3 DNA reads TGCAGTGCTAGAGACACCTTAGTGAGTCGAGAGACCCAGTACTTC. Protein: CSARDTLVSRETQYF.